The next 2 T cell receptor beta chains were all read from a single sample in a study of shared clonotypes between healthy human individuals. Using immunoSEQ multiplex PCR, the repertoire was profiled, and TCRdb retains in-frame clones only, with some absent. The sample contains hundreds of thousands of clones, roughly 70% of which appear only once. The sequencing sample was made of memory CD4+ T cells sorted from blood. Subset specified: CD45RA-negative fraction. These receptors were obtained from a woman under 40 in good health.

This clone was counted once. The V and J genes are TRBV10-2 and TRBJ1-2; 7 bases align to TRBD1. Unmatched junction bases numbered 3, after V lost 4 bases and J lost 1 base. Germline V CDR1 and CDR2: WSHSY, SAAADI. This CDR3 contains 14 residues. CDR3 in amino acids: CASSGDSINYGYTF. As DNA, the CDR3 is TGCGCCAGCAGTGGGGACAGTATTAACTATGGCTACACCTTC.

This clone showed up many times. The chain couples TRBV5-1 to TRBJ2-3, with 8 positions matching TRBD1. The V gene's germline CDR1 is SGHRS and CDR2 YFSETQ. The CDR3 loop spans 16 amino acids. J lost 0 bases, V lost 1 base, and 4 bases had no gene match. The CDR3, as DNA: TGCGCCAGCAGCTTGAGTCAGGGGGCGAGCACAGATACGCAGTATTTT. Translated, it gives CASSLSQGASTDTQYF. The variable domain in full, completed from reference TRBV5-1 and TRBJ2-3, reads KAGVTQTPRYLIKTRGQQVTLSCSPISGHRSVSWYQQTPGQGLQFLFEYFSETQRNKGNFPGRFSGRQFSNSRSEMNVSTLELGDSALYLCASSLSQGASTDTQYFGPGTRLTVL.